This T cell receptor (beta chain) was obtained from a study of cytomegalovirus exposure and HLA in healthy donors. Overall study context: Approximately 81% of a few hundred genotyped donors fell in the Caucasian-associated ancestry cluster.

With 60 Vbeta and 13 Jbeta primers, the PCR was carried out. TCRdb's copy holds only in-frame clones and misses some; the assay was immunoSEQ multiplex PCR. The sample has fewer than 150,000 clones; more than 60% are singletons. This clone was recorded once. What it binds is not known. Overall study findings and caveats: A reported reduction in N-insertions relative to the roughly 710-donor mean was seen in an Asian-associated ancestry cluster in a later analysis. Beyond CMV serostatus, there was no information to go on about immune exposure.

V dropped 6 bases and J dropped 6; count of bases not matched to a gene: 12. The CDR3 spans 15 residues. Germline lookup yields CDR1 MNHEY and CDR2 SMNVEV (reference sequence). Sequencing was done on a sample of PBMCs. V gene TRBV27 combines with J gene TRBJ1-1; TRBD1 matches at 8 bases. This clonotype was sampled from a woman aged 40 to 50 in good health and CMV-seronegative. CDR3 in amino acids: CASSDDLQGGAEAFF. DNA for the CDR3: TGTGCCAGCAGCGATGACTTACAGGGGGGCGCTGAAGCTTTCTTT.